The clone carrying this T cell receptor (beta chain) was seen only a few times. Its antigen is unidentified. The data are from a study of blood T cells in healthy people across ages. The V and J ends lost 4 bases and 6 bases respectively, with 13 bases between them. The CDR3 extends over 13 amino acids. From germline, CDR1 is MGHRA and CDR2 YSYEKL. Study-wide results and caveats: Because donor CMV status was unknown, expanded clonotype changes were possibly confounded. The study could not conclusively compare naive and antigen-experienced cells, given its unsorted PBMCs. Both higher diversity and more naive CD4+ cells marked long-lived donors when set against aged donors.

A sample-barcoded 5' primer and a J-beta primer mix were used in a second PCR of about 6 to 12 cycles. A single record per CDR3 protein comes from TCRdb applying MiXCR to the 5' RACE reads. The sample has about 1.4 million distinct CDR3 sequences; approximately 60% are singletons. This sequence joins TRBV4-1 and TRBJ2-7; D is possibly TRBD2 (6 bases). The specimen sequenced was blood. The TCR originated in a man aged 18 to 30 in good health. CDR3 loop: CASSLYPGAEQYF. The CDR3 nucleotides are TGCGCCAGCAGCCTGTACCCGGGAGCCGAGCAGTACTTC.